These 22 T cell receptor beta chains came from one sample sequenced in a study of cytomegalovirus exposure and HLA in healthy donors. The PCR employed 60 Vbeta primers together with 13 Jbeta primers. The assay was immunoSEQ multiplex PCR, and TCRdb's table has in-frame clones only and misses some. The sample contains approximately 80,000 clones, roughly 73% of which appear only once. Sequencing used PBMCs. The receptors derive from a woman aged 40-49 years in good health and CMV-seropositive.

This clone occurred once. This chain links TRBV6-5 with TRBJ2-7, with D possibly TRBD2 on 5 matching bases. Trimming left V 4 bases short and J 3 bases short, with 13 bases between. CDR1 and CDR2 from the germline V gene are MNHEY and SVGAGI. The CDR3 runs to 14 residues. The CDR3 is CASSSGLELYEQYF. The CDR3 nucleotides are TGTGCCAGCAGTTCTGGACTGGAACTCTACGAGCAGTACTTC.

The chain joins TRBV12-5 to TRBJ1-5, with D unclear. Germline CDR1 and CDR2: LGHNT and FRNRAP. Trimming removed 1 base from V and 7 bases from J, with 14 bases in between. This CDR3 has 15 residues. The CDR3 nucleotides read TGTGCTAGTGGTTTGGGCACAGCAACGCAACAGCCCCAGCATTTT. It specifies CASGLGTATQQPQHF. The full variable domain, rest sourced from reference TRBV12-5 and TRBJ1-5, is DARVTQTPRHKVTEMGQEVTMRCQPILGHNTVFWYRQTMMQGLELLAYFRNRAPLDDSGMPKDRFSAEMPDATLATLKIQPSEPRDSAVYFCASGLGTATQQPQHFGDGTRLSIL.

This rearrangement joins TRBV5-6 to TRBJ1-1; D is undetermined. The CDR3 has 14 residues. Per germline, CDR1 SGHDT and CDR2 YYEEEE. V lost 6 bases and J 2 bases, leaving 14 bases between the germline ends. DNA of the CDR3: TGTGCCAGCAATCCCTGGGAGGTAAACACTGAAGCTTTCTTT. Its protein is CASNPWEVNTEAFF. The full variable domain, with the rest looked up from reference TRBV5-6 and TRBJ1-1, is DAGVTQSPTHLIKTRGQQVTLRCSPKSGHDTVSWYQQALGQGPQFIFQYYEEEERQRGNFPDRFSGHQFPNYSSELNVNALLLGDSALYLCASNPWEVNTEAFFGQGTRLTVV.

The chain combines TRBV27 with TRBJ1-5; possibly TRBD1 for D (5 bases). CDR1 is MNHEY and CDR2 is SMNVEV in the germline V gene (reference sequence). V was shortened by 7 bases and J by 1 base, with 14 bases between the two germline ends. This CDR3 is 15 amino acids long. The CDR3 region is CASKARQLSNQPQHF. CDR3 sequence (DNA): TGTGCCAGCAAGGCCCGACAGTTGAGCAATCAGCCCCAGCATTTT.

This clone was detected only a few times. V usage is TRBV27 and J usage is TRBJ2-7; 7 bases agree with TRBD1. Germline V gene data show CDR1 as MNHEY and CDR2 as SMNVEV (reference sequence). The CDR3 loop spans 13 amino acids. The V segment lost 4 bases and the J segment 1 base; nucleotides outside the gene matches: 1. CDR3: CASSYRGSYEQYF. In DNA, the CDR3 is TGTGCCAGCAGTTACAGGGGATCCTACGAGCAGTACTTC.

This clone was picked up a small number of times. The chain joins TRBV19 to TRBJ2-1; the D is unclear. V was trimmed by 11 bases and J by 4 bases, leaving 12 bases between them. This CDR3 contains 12 residues. Per germline, CDR1 LNHDA and CDR2 SQIVND (reference sequence). The CDR3 DNA follows: TGTGCCTCCTCACACCAATACAATGAGCAGTTCTTC. Translated: CASSHQYNEQFF.

The chain carries TRBV27 and TRBJ1-1; possibly TRBD1 for D (5 bases). The germline V gene encodes CDR1 MNHEY and CDR2 SMNVEV (reference sequence). CDR3 length: 13 amino acids. Trimming removed 6 bases from V and 4 bases from J, with 12 bases in between. CDR3: CASRPGGSTEAFF. CDR3 nucleotide sequence: TGTGCCAGCAGGCCGGGGGGGAGCACTGAAGCTTTCTTT.

The chain combines TRBV10-3 with TRBJ1-4; D gene ambiguous. CDR1 ENHRY and CDR2 SYGVKD come from the germline V gene. The CDR3 length is 14 residues. The ends were cut back, 5 bases at V and 4 bases at J, with 11 bases in the middle. The CDR3: CAISSNSYNEKLFF. Written as DNA, the CDR3 is TGTGCCATCAGTTCTAACAGTTATAATGAAAAACTGTTTTTT.

This clone occurred a few times. The chain joins TRBV7-2 to TRBJ2-5; D is perhaps TRBD2 (6 bases). Trimming took 4 bases from V and 4 from J, leaving 10 bases between them. Germline CDR1 reads SGHTA; CDR2 reads FQGNSA. This CDR3 is built from 13 residues. The CDR3 bases are TGTGCCAGCAGCTCCTTTAGCGGAGAGACCCAGTACTTC. Protein sequence: CASSSFSGETQYF.

J is TRBJ1-6 and V is TRBV10-3, with 7 bases aligning to TRBD1. The J segment lost 5 bases and the V segment lost 4 bases, leaving 5 bases of the junction unmatched. The V gene's germline CDR1 is ENHRY and CDR2 SYGVKD. This CDR3 spans 15 amino acids. In DNA, the CDR3 is TGTGCCATCAGTGGACGGGACAGCAATAATTCACCCCTCCACTTT. Encoded protein: CAISGRDSNNSPLHF.

The chain combines TRBV5-1 with TRBJ2-7; 8 bases are shared with TRBD2. Germline V gene sequence: CDR1 SGHRS, CDR2 YFSETQ. After removal of 0 bases from V and 6 bases from J, the junction contained 11 bases not matched to a gene. This CDR3 is built from 16 residues. This CDR3 is CASSLGPSGSGREQYF. CDR3 sequence (DNA): TGCGCCAGCAGCTTGGGTCCGAGCGGGAGCGGGCGCGAGCAGTACTTC.

The rearrangement joins TRBV5-6 to TRBJ2-5; D remains unclear. The germline CDR1 and CDR2 sequences are SGHDT and YYEEEE. V was cut by 4 bases and J by 3 bases, with 4 bases left in between. This CDR3 contains 11 residues. CDR3 in amino acids: CASSAEETQYF. The CDR3 DNA sequence: TGTGCCAGCAGCGCAGAAGAGACCCAGTACTTC.

The chain uses TRBV10-3 and TRBJ1-6; 8 positions match TRBD1. Germline CDR1 ENHRY, CDR2 SYGVKD. The CDR3 extends over 13 amino acids. V lost 4 bases, J lost 7 bases, and 0 bases stayed unmatched. The CDR3 DNA is TGTGCCATCAGTGGGACAGGGAATTCACCCCTCCACTTT. Amino acids: CAISGTGNSPLHF.

The rearrangement uses TRBV9 and TRBJ2-6; no reliable D call. Germline CDR1 and CDR2: SGDLS and YYNGEE. Trimming stripped 5 bases from V and 0 bases from J, with 21 bases between. The CDR3 loop spans 19 amino acids. In nucleotides, the CDR3 is TGTGCCAGCAGTCTCAGTTCAGGTAACCTTGGCTCTGGGGCCAACGTCCTGACTTTC. It yields the protein CASSLSSGNLGSGANVLTF.

This chain uses TRBV6-1 with TRBJ1-5, with 9 bases identical to TRBD1. Losses at the gene ends were 5 bases for V and 7 bases for J; bases not matched to a gene: 9. This CDR3 spans 15 amino acids. From germline, CDR1 is MNHNS and CDR2 SASEGT. The CDR3 spells CASSTGQGLHQPQHF. The CDR3 DNA sequence: TGTGCCAGCAGTACGGGACAGGGTTTGCACCAGCCCCAGCATTTT.

This clone was picked up a small number of times. V is TRBV18 and J is TRBJ1-3; 7 positions agree with TRBD1. This CDR3 region has 15 residues. Germline V gives CDR1 KGHSH, CDR2 LQKENI. V trimming: 2 bases; J trimming: 6 bases; junction bases outside the gene matches: 7. This chain's CDR3 is CASSPSLGQTNTIYF. DNA for the CDR3: TGTGCCAGCTCACCATCGCTGGGACAGACAAACACCATATATTTT.

The chain carries TRBV19 and TRBJ1-1; D remains unclear. CDR1 and CDR2 (germline): LNHDA, SQIVND (reference sequence). V gave up 0 bases and J gave up 7 bases, with 12 bases separating them. This CDR3 is built from 14 residues. The CDR3 region is CASSIDSRRVEAFF. The CDR3 bases are TGTGCCAGTAGTATAGATTCAAGGAGGGTTGAAGCTTTCTTT.

The CDR3 region has the DNA TGTGCCAGCGACAAATCCGGTAGCACAGATACGCAGTATTTT. This encodes CASDKSGSTDTQYF. The V and J genes are TRBV7-2 and TRBJ2-3; D is unclear. The CDR3 loop spans 14 amino acids. Trimming shortened V by 8 bases and J by 0 bases, and 12 bases separated the two germline ends. Germline V CDR1 and CDR2: SGHTA, FQGNSA.

The genes are TRBV2 and TRBJ2-5, with D unclear. There are 12 residues in the CDR3. Deletions cut 6 bases from V and 3 bases from J, with 8 bases between. Germline V CDR1 and CDR2: SNHLY, FYNNEI. CDR3 sequence reads: CASSFTEETQYF. DNA for the CDR3: TGTGCCAGCAGCTTTACAGAAGAGACCCAGTACTTC.

CDR3: CASSLSGAPGQPQHF. Here the CDR3 DNA reads TGTGCCAGCAGCTTGAGCGGTGCCCCGGGTCAGCCCCAGCATTTT. The rearrangement uses TRBV5-8 and TRBJ1-5; the D is unclear. This CDR3 comprises 15 residues. Germline V gene sequence: CDR1 SGHTS, CDR2 YDEGEE. Trimming cost V 1 base and J 6 bases, with 14 bases left between them.

The chain joins TRBV7-9 to TRBJ1-4, with 8 bases fitting TRBD1. Unmatched junction bases numbered 10, after V lost 5 bases and J lost 8 bases. CDR1 is SEHNR and CDR2 is FQNEAQ in the germline V gene (reference sequence). This CDR3 spans 15 amino acids. The CDR3 bases are TGTGCCAGCAGCCCCCGGACAGGGTCGTCGGAAAAACTGTTTTTT. Translation gives CASSPRTGSSEKLFF.

This sequence joins TRBV7-8 and TRBJ1-1, with D possibly TRBD1 on 5 matching bases. CDR3 length: 14 residues. CDR1 and CDR2 (germline): SGHVS, FQNEAQ. Trimming cost V 5 bases and J 0 bases, with 10 bases left between them. CDR3 protein: CASSPKGLNTEAFF. DNA for the CDR3: TGTGCCAGCAGCCCCAAGGGGTTGAACACTGAAGCTTTCTTT.